This TCR beta chain was identified in a study of tumor and adjacent non-tumor tissue in lung cancer. Study information: The patients, around 11 men and about five women, were roughly 30 to 80 with stage I to III disease. Notes on the study in general: Higher tumor TCR diversity was associated with shorter survival.

A modified ARM-PCR protocol with three rounds of nested PCR amplified TCRbeta. TCRdb re-called the multiplex PCR reads through MiXCR, storing one row per CDR3 protein. The sample lists around 70,000 distinct CDR3 sequences; around 78% were seen once. This CDR3 is built from 14 residues. Trimming cost V 6 bases and J 3 bases; bases outside gene matches: 7. From germline, CDR1 is SQVTM and CDR2 ANQGSEA. The count of this clonotype is one. Its antigen remains unknown. This sample's RNA came from whole unsorted tissue. The sample comprised lung tumor tissue. This sequence originates from a man in his sixties with non-small cell lung cancer. V is TRBV29-1 and J is TRBJ2-2, with TRBD1 matching 7 bases. This CDR3 is CSVATGDHTGELFF. CDR3 DNA: TGCAGCGTCGCCACAGGGGATCACACCGGGGAGCTGTTTTTT.